The T cell receptor (beta chain) under discussion was sequenced for a study of response to subunit inactivated influenza vaccine. TCRdb recomputed calls from the RT-PCR reads with MiXCR, one row per CDR3 protein. The sample holds fewer than 250,000 distinct CDR3 sequences, around 15% seen once. Overall study results and limits: Each seasonal influenza vaccination recruits few new T cells, the authors suggested.

As concerns this clonotype: Antigen specificity is unknown.

CDR1 and CDR2 (germline): LGHNA, YSLEER. V shed 0 bases and J shed 2 bases, with 7 bases lying between them. The CDR3 runs to 14 residues. The origin of this receptor is a man in his forties or fifties who received an inactivated influenza vaccine. The chain combines TRBV4-3 with TRBJ1-2, with D perhaps matching TRBD1 (5 bases). Material: CD8+ T cells sorted from PBMCs, obtained roughly 5 days after vaccination. CDR3 amino acids: CASSQDDRNYGYTF. In nucleotides, the CDR3 is TGCGCCAGCAGCCAAGATGACAGAAACTATGGCTACACCTTC.